Following are 19 T cell receptor beta chains from one sample sequenced in a study of T-cell memory formation after mild COVID-19. TCRdb reprocessed the 5' RACE reads via MiXCR and lists one record per CDR3 protein. The sample holds about 540,000 distinct CDR3 sequences, roughly 20% seen once. Sequencing was carried out using PBMCs or a T cell subset sorted from them (not recorded which). The source of these receptors is an adult woman who had mild COVID-19 (a few samples of this study predate the infection). Cell type and time point are not known.

The chain couples TRBV5-1 to TRBJ1-2; perhaps TRBD1 as D (5 bases). Germline lookup yields CDR1 SGHRS and CDR2 YFSETQ. The CDR3 loop spans 14 amino acids. With 3 bases removed from V and 8 bases from J, the gap between germline ends came to 17 bases. The CDR3 spells CASSSPGRREGYTF. As DNA, the CDR3 is TGCGCCAGCAGCTCCCCGGGACGTCGGGAGGGCTACACCTTC. Complete variable domain (other parts from reference TRBV5-1 and TRBJ1-2): KAGVTQTPRYLIKTRGQQVTLSCSPISGHRSVSWYQQTPGQGLQFLFEYFSETQRNKGNFPGRFSGRQFSNSRSEMNVSTLELGDSALYLCASSSPGRREGYTFGSGTRLTVV.

The genes are TRBV10-3 and TRBJ1-2; D might be TRBD1 (6 bases). Germline values: CDR1 ENHRY, CDR2 SYGVKD. CDR3 size: 13 residues. V dropped 4 bases and J dropped 4 bases, with 10 bases sitting between them. The CDR3 DNA reads as TGTGCCATCAGTGTGGACAGTCTCTATGGCTACACCTTC. This translates into CAISVDSLYGYTF.

This rearrangement joins TRBV6-5 to TRBJ1-1; D is uncertain. The CDR3 sequence is 14 residues long. V lost 8 bases to trimming and J lost 1 base, with 14 bases between them. Per the germline V gene, CDR1 is MNHEY and CDR2 is SVGAGI. CDR3 in DNA: TGTGCCAGCGAAAGGAAAGTCCCGAACACTGAAGCTTTCTTT. Amino acid sequence: CASERKVPNTEAFF.

There are a few counts of this clonotype. The chain couples TRBV12-3 or TRBV12-4 to TRBJ1-3; TRBD1 matches at 9 bases. V lost 6 bases to trimming and J lost 7 bases; unmatched junction nucleotides: 7. This CDR3 spans 14 amino acids. The CDR3 nucleotides read TGTGCCAGCAGACGGGACAGGGTTCTTAACACCATATATTTT. Encoded protein: CASRRDRVLNTIYF.

This clonotype showed up just a few times. The chain carries TRBV16 and TRBJ2-4; D gene uncertain. CDR1 KGHSY and CDR2 FQNENV come from the germline V gene. This CDR3 contains 14 residues. With 2 bases removed from V and 2 bases from J, the gap between germline ends came to 7 bases. The CDR3 DNA sequence: TGTGCCAGCAGCCAAACGAGTTCCAAAAACATTCAGTACTTC. This sequence encodes CASSQTSSKNIQYF.

This clonotype has only one observation. The V call is TRBV12-3 or TRBV12-4, the J call TRBJ2-7; 8 bases are shared with TRBD1. This CDR3 is 15 amino acids long. V shed 3 bases and J 5 bases; nucleotides not matched to a gene: 9. Here the CDR3 DNA reads TGTGCCAGCAGTTTCCGCCCGGGACAGGATGACGAGCAGTACTTC. As protein: CASSFRPGQDDEQYF.

The chain combines TRBV6-1 with TRBJ2-1; perhaps TRBD2 as D (6 bases). V lost 3 bases and J lost 2, with 11 bases in between. The CDR3 extends over 15 amino acids. Germline lookup yields CDR1 MNHNS and CDR2 SASEGT. DNA for the CDR3: TGTGCCAGCAGTGATCCGGGGGTCACCTACAATGAGCAGTTCTTC. Translation: CASSDPGVTYNEQFF.

This chain joins TRBV14 and TRBJ1-5, with D hard to call. The CDR3 length is 15 residues. Trimming removed 5 bases at V and 2 bases at J, with 13 bases between. Germline assignment: CDR1 SGHDN and CDR2 FVKESK. CDR3 protein: CASSASGNGNQPQHF. The DNA of the CDR3 is TGTGCCAGCAGCGCCTCCGGGAACGGCAATCAGCCCCAGCATTTT.

The gene calls are TRBV9 and TRBJ2-7, with D possibly being TRBD2 (6 bases). Germline V gives CDR1 SGDLS, CDR2 YYNGEE. V lost 0 bases and J 0 bases, leaving 13 bases between the germline ends. CDR3 length: 16 amino acids. The CDR3 DNA sequence: TGTGCCAGCAGCGTAGAGGGGACTTCCCCCTCCTACGAGCAGTACTTC. It is translated as CASSVEGTSPSYEQYF. The full variable domain, rest sourced from reference TRBV9 and TRBJ2-7, is DSGVTQTPKHLITATGQRVTLRCSPRSGDLSVYWYQQSLDQGLQFLIQYYNGEERAKGNILERFSAQQFPDLHSELNLSSLELGDSALYFCASSVEGTSPSYEQYFGPGTRLTVT.

The chain combines TRBV20-1 with TRBJ2-1, with 11 bases identical to TRBD2. V shed 3 bases and J 7 bases; nucleotides not matched to a gene: 8. The germline V gene encodes CDR1 DFQATT and CDR2 SNEGSKA (reference sequence). This CDR3 contains 15 residues. CDR3 bases: TGCAGTGCTAGTACTAGCGGGAGCCACGGGAATGAGCAGTTCTTC. Translated: CSASTSGSHGNEQFF.

This clonotype was picked up many times. CDR3 region: CASSLGLAPLEQFF. The DNA for the CDR3 is TGTGCCAGCAGCTTGGGACTAGCGCCCCTAGAGCAGTTCTTC. V gene TRBV5-6 combines with J gene TRBJ2-1; 8 bases match TRBD2. Trimming cost V 0 bases and J 10 bases; bases outside gene matches: 6. Germline V lookup: CDR1 SGHDT, CDR2 YYEEEE. The CDR3 is 14 residues long.

This clonotype was counted a few times. The chain links TRBV27 to TRBJ1-1; TRBD1 is a possible D gene (6 bases). The CDR3 covers 12 residues. Trimming shortened V by 6 bases and J by 8 bases, and 13 bases separated the two germline ends. Germline V gene lookup returns CDR1 MNHEY and CDR2 SMNVEV (reference sequence). This chain's CDR3 is CASRFRGGEAFF. DNA of the CDR3: TGTGCCAGCAGATTTCGAGGGGGAGAAGCTTTCTTT.

This chain uses TRBV20-1 with TRBJ2-2; tentatively, D is TRBD2 (7 bases). V was clipped by 3 bases and J by 4 bases, with 18 bases between them. The germline CDR1 and CDR2 sequences are DFQATT and SNEGSKA (reference sequence). CDR3 length: 16 residues. The CDR3 spells CSARSSRGALTGELFF. The CDR3 DNA sequence: TGCAGTGCTAGGTCATCTCGGGGGGCACTCACCGGGGAGCTGTTTTTT.

CDR3 sequence (DNA): TGTGCCAGCAGTCCCGGGACAGGGGGGGAAGAGACCCAGTACTTC. Protein sequence: CASSPGTGGEETQYF. The V gene is TRBV12-3 or TRBV12-4, the J gene TRBJ2-5; 11 bases map to TRBD1. V lost 5 bases to trimming and J lost 3 bases; unmatched junction nucleotides: 5. There are 15 residues in the CDR3.

This clonotype showed up just a few times. This sequence joins TRBV5-5 and TRBJ2-1; no firm D call. CDR3 length: 12 residues. The germline V gene encodes CDR1 SGHKS and CDR2 YYEKEE (reference sequence). V lost 3 bases and J lost 7, with 8 bases in between. CDR3 DNA: TGTGCCAGCAGCTCGCGTTGGAATGAGCAGTTCTTC. Translated: CASSSRWNEQFF.

A few counts support this clonotype. This chain joins TRBV10-3 and TRBJ2-7, with TRBD2 matching 8 bases. Germline values: CDR1 ENHRY, CDR2 SYGVKD. V dropped 1 base and J dropped 5; count of bases not matched to a gene: 7. The CDR3 spans 15 residues. The CDR3 is CAISELLAGSDEQYF. CDR3 coding DNA: TGTGCCATCAGTGAGTTATTAGCGGGAAGCGACGAGCAGTACTTC.

A few counts support this clonotype. The chain employs TRBV3-1 and TRBJ2-5; 8 bases align to TRBD2. V lost 2 bases and J lost 4; bases outside the gene matches: 12. The CDR3 has 17 amino acids. Germline CDR1 and CDR2: LGHDT and YNNKEL (reference sequence). The CDR3 nucleotides read TGTGCCAGCAGCCAACCCCCCGGACTAGCCGTACCAGAGACCCAGTACTTC. Translation gives CASSQPPGLAVPETQYF.

The chain links TRBV5-1 to TRBJ1-4, with a possible D match to TRBD1 (6 bases). CDR1 and CDR2 (germline): SGHRS, YFSETQ. Trimming took off 2 bases at V and 4 bases at J, with 9 bases between the two ends. The CDR3 loop spans 14 amino acids. CDR3 sequence reads: CASSLGTSNEKLFF. Here the CDR3 DNA reads TGCGCCAGCAGCTTAGGGACAAGTAATGAAAAACTGTTTTTT.

In nucleotides, the CDR3 is TGTGCCAGCAGTGTAAACAGGGATAGGGCTTTCTTT. It specifies CASSVNRDRAFF. The chain uses TRBV6-1 and TRBJ1-1, with D possibly matching TRBD1 (6 bases). This CDR3 spans 12 amino acids. CDR1 and CDR2 (germline): MNHNS, SASEGT. V was cut by 4 bases and J by 11 bases, with 14 bases left in between.